One and the same sample provided the 14 T cell receptor beta chains below, sequenced in a study of PD-1 blockade in classical Hodgkin lymphoma. Time point here: cycle 4 day 1 (C4D1), after 6 weeks of nivolumab. Relapses following autologous stem cell transplantation were seen in all patients, with brentuximab vedotin exposure varying. Assay: immunoSEQ multiplex PCR; the TCRdb copy retains only in-frame clones and omits some. The repertoire holds 100,000 or so clones, with 90% as singletons. The sample in question was peripheral blood mononuclear cells (PBMCs), obtained before the fourth cycle of nivolumab. Receptor source: a human donor with classical Hodgkin lymphoma.

This chain joins TRBV7-2 and TRBJ1-1; D is undetermined. Germline V gene sequence: CDR1 SGHTA, CDR2 FQGNSA. The germline V and J ends were trimmed by 1 base and 4 bases, with 13 bases remaining between them. CDR3 length: 15 residues. The CDR3 sequence: CASSLGPGMGTEAFF. CDR3 sequence (DNA): TGTGCCAGCAGCTTAGGACCGGGGATGGGCACTGAAGCTTTCTTT.

The chain has TRBV28 and TRBJ1-4; tentative D call: TRBD1 (5 bases). The CDR3 extends over 19 amino acids. V was clipped by 7 bases and J by 3 bases, with 27 bases between them. Germline values: CDR1 MDHEN, CDR2 SYDVKM. This chain's CDR3 is CASTPGEKAGDYANEKLFF. CDR3 DNA: TGTGCCAGCACCCCGGGGGAGAAGGCGGGTGACTATGCTAATGAAAAACTGTTTTTT.

This chain links TRBV27 with TRBJ2-5; the D gene is possibly TRBD1 (5 bases). The CDR3 is 14 residues long. CDR1 is MNHEY and CDR2 is SMNVEV in the germline V gene (reference sequence). V was shortened by 3 bases and J by 2 bases, with 10 bases between the two germline ends. The CDR3 DNA sequence: TGTGCCAGCAGTTTTTTCAGGGATCAAGAGACCCAGTACTTC. Amino acids: CASSFFRDQETQYF.

This CDR3 is CASRAGHTNTEAFF. Written as DNA, the CDR3 is TGTGCCAGCAGAGCCGGACACACGAACACTGAAGCTTTCTTT. V is TRBV6-6 and J is TRBJ1-1, with D possibly being TRBD1 (5 bases). The germline CDR1 and CDR2 sequences are MNHNY and SVGAGI (reference sequence). The CDR3 contains 14 residues. The V end lost 6 bases, the J end lost 1 base, and 12 bases lay between the germline ends.

The chain combines TRBV5-1 with TRBJ2-5; weak D call: TRBD1 (7 bases). CDR1 is SGHRS and CDR2 is YFSETQ in the germline V gene. Trimming left V 4 bases short and J 5 bases short, with 24 bases between. The CDR3 spans 17 residues. The CDR3 protein is CASSPTPAGQQPETQYF. CDR3 sequence (DNA): TGCGCCAGCAGCCCTACTCCTGCGGGACAGCAGCCCGAGACCCAGTACTTC.

The genes are TRBV5-6 and TRBJ2-3; TRBD2 agrees at 7 bases. CDR3 length: 14 residues. Germline-derived CDR1 and CDR2 are SGHDT and YYEEEE. V lost 4 bases and J lost 0; bases outside the gene matches: 2. Here the CDR3 DNA reads TGTGCCAGCAGCCCGGGAGGAAGCACAGATACGCAGTATTTT. Translated: CASSPGGSTDTQYF.

This chain's CDR3 is CASSQGFHSGPTNTQYF. CDR3 nucleotides: TGTGCCAGCAGCCAAGGCTTTCATAGCGGACCCACGAATACGCAGTATTTT. The chain joins TRBV4-2 to TRBJ2-3; D might be TRBD2 (6 bases). From germline, CDR1 is LGHNA and CDR2 YNFKEQ. V shed 1 base and J shed 7 bases, with 21 bases lying between them. The CDR3 length is 17 residues.

This sequence joins TRBV21-1 and TRBJ1-6; no DNA check was done on the table's D call, TRBD1. TRBV21-1 is an annotated pseudogene. This CDR3 comprises 16 residues. This CDR3 is CASSSDNRGENSPLHF. CDR3 in DNA: TGTGCCAGCAGCTCCGATAACAGGGGGGAGAATTCACCCCTCCACTTT.

This clone has only one observation. The gene calls are TRBV5-6 and TRBJ1-2; 12 nucleotides agree with TRBD1. The CDR3 spans 14 residues. Per germline, CDR1 SGHDT and CDR2 YYEEEE. J gave up 8 bases and V 4 bases, and 6 bases lay outside the gene matches. CDR3 amino acids: CASSPGQGALGYTF. DNA of the CDR3: TGTGCCAGCAGCCCGGGACAGGGGGCGCTGGGCTACACCTTC. Combining the CDR3 with reference TRBV5-6 and TRBJ1-2 gives the whole variable domain DAGVTQSPTHLIKTRGQQVTLRCSPKSGHDTVSWYQQALGQGPQFIFQYYEEEERQRGNFPDRFSGHQFPNYSSELNVNALLLGDSALYLCASSPGQGALGYTFGSGTRLTVV.

This chain uses TRBV19 with TRBJ1-2; 9 bases line up with TRBD1. Germline assignment: CDR1 LNHDA and CDR2 SQIVND (reference sequence). CDR3 length: 17 residues. The V and J ends lost 4 bases and 0 bases, in that order; junction bases with no gene match: 9. CDR3 DNA: TGTGCCAGTAGTACCCGGGACAGGGCTGCTCCTAACTATGGCTACACCTTC. Its translation is CASSTRDRAAPNYGYTF. Complete variable domain (other parts from reference TRBV19 and TRBJ1-2): DGGITQSPKYLFRKEGQNVTLSCEQNLNHDAMYWYRQDPGQGLRLIYYSQIVNDFQKGDIAEGYSVSREKKESFPLTVTSAQKNPTAFYLCASSTRDRAAPNYGYTFGSGTRLTVV.

CDR3 coding DNA: TGTGCCAGCAGTGAAGACCCCCTCGGCAGCGGCACCTACGAGCAGTACTTC. As protein: CASSEDPLGSGTYEQYF. This rearrangement joins TRBV6-1 to TRBJ2-7, with a weak D call TRBD2 (5 bases). The CDR3 length is 17 residues. V gave up 1 base and J gave up 2 bases, with 18 bases separating them. The germline V gene has CDR1 MNHNS and CDR2 SASEGT.

This chain joins TRBV19 and TRBJ1-5; TRBD1 aligns across 9 bases. After removal of 8 bases from V and 3 bases from J, the junction contained 5 bases not matched to a gene. The germline gives CDR1 LNHDA, CDR2 SQIVND (reference sequence). The CDR3 is made up of 14 amino acids. The CDR3 sequence: CASGGTGSNQPQHF. For the CDR3, the DNA is TGTGCCAGTGGAGGGACAGGGTCCAATCAGCCCCAGCATTTT.

The V and J genes are TRBV7-9 and TRBJ1-1, with 10 nucleotides matching TRBD1. Germline lookup yields CDR1 SEHNR and CDR2 FQNEAQ (reference sequence). This CDR3 has 14 residues. Trimming cost V 11 bases and J 4 bases; bases outside gene matches: 10. CDR3 nucleotide sequence: TGTGCCTCATTGACAGGGGGCTTAGGCACTGAAGCTTTCTTT. It is translated as CASLTGGLGTEAFF.

V and J are TRBV15 and TRBJ2-3; 9 bases are a match to TRBD2. The CDR3 contains 16 residues. With 5 bases clipped from V and 0 bases from J, the junction kept 6 bases outside the gene matches. Germline V gene data show CDR1 as LNHNV and CDR2 as YYDKDF (reference sequence). CDR3 in DNA: TGTGCCACCAGCGCTCGACTAGCGGAGAGCACAGATACGCAGTATTTT. This sequence encodes CATSARLAESTDTQYF.